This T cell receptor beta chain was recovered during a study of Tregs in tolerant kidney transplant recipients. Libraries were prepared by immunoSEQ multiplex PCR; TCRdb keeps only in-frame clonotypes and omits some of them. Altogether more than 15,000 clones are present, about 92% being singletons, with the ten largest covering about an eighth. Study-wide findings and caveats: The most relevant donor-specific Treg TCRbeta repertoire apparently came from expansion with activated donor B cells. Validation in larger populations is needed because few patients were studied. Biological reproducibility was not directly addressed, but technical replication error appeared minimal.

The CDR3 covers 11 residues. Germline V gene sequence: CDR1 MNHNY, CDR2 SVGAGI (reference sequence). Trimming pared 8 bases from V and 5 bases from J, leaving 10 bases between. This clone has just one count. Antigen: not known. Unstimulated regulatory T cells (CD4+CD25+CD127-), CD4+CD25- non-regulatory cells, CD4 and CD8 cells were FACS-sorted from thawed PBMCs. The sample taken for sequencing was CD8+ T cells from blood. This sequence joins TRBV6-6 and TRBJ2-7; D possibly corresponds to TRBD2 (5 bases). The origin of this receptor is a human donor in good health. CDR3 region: CASRLADEQYF. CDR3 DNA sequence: TGTGCCAGCCGCCTAGCTGACGAGCAGTACTTC.